Each of the 10 T cell receptor beta chains below was sequenced from the same sample in a study of OX40 agonist ivuxolimab in advanced cancers. Receptor libraries were prepared by the immunoSEQ multiplex PCR assay. In TCRdb, the immuneACCESS table is reduced to in-frame sequences with V and J assigned. These tables do not hold every clone; where another copy was compared, an unresolved V gene accounts for under half, and the others remain unexplained. The sample profile shows about 66,000 clones; about 84% of them were found once. The ten largest clones take up about 0.68% of the sample. This specimen consisted of CD4+ or CD8+ T cells sorted from blood, obtained in a trial of the OX40 agonist ivuxolimab. These TCRs come from an adult with an advanced solid tumor such as melanoma, head and neck, liver or kidney cancer.

The V and J genes are TRBV7-9 and TRBJ1-2, with no clear D. This CDR3 spans 14 amino acids. The ends were cut back, 0 bases at V and 0 bases at J, with 5 bases in the middle. The germline CDR1 and CDR2 sequences are SEHNR and FQNEAQ (reference sequence). The CDR3 loop is CASSLAGSNYGYTF. Here the CDR3 DNA reads TGTGCCAGCAGCTTAGCAGGCTCTAACTATGGCTACACCTTC.

The chain employs TRBV27 and TRBJ2-7; TRBD1 is a possible D gene (6 bases). Trimming shortened V by 6 bases and J by 2 bases, and 14 bases separated the two germline ends. CDR3 length equals 14 residues. Germline CDR1 MNHEY, CDR2 SMNVEV (reference sequence). The CDR3 loop is CASSYLDSPYEQYF. The CDR3 DNA reads as TGTGCCAGCAGCTACCTGGACAGTCCCTACGAGCAGTACTTC.

The CDR3 reads CASSYMTDEQYF. The CDR3 DNA follows: TGTGCCAGCAGTTACATGACAGACGAGCAGTACTTC. The chain couples TRBV6-6 to TRBJ2-7, with D maybe TRBD1 (5 bases). Germline lookup yields CDR1 MNHNY and CDR2 SVGAGI (reference sequence). The CDR3 has 12 amino acids. V lost 2 bases and J lost 5, with 7 bases in between.

This chain uses TRBV9 with TRBJ1-5; D is undetermined. CDR3 length: 14 amino acids. V was pared by 0 bases and J by 0 bases, with 4 bases between. CDR1 and CDR2 (germline): SGDLS, YYNGEE. The CDR3 loop is CASSVDSSNQPQHF. In DNA, the CDR3 is TGTGCCAGCAGCGTAGATTCTAGCAATCAGCCCCAGCATTTT.

This chain links TRBV2 with TRBJ1-5, with D tentatively TRBD1 (5 bases). Germline V gene data show CDR1 as SNHLY and CDR2 as FYNNEI. The CDR3 length is 12 residues. V was cut by 6 bases and J by 15 bases, with 18 bases left in between. CDR3 sequence: CASRSGTSNWHF. CDR3 bases: TGTGCCAGCAGAAGCGGGACCTCCAACTGGCATTTT.

This chain joins TRBV6-6 and TRBJ2-7; TRBD1 agrees at 7 bases. Germline CDR1 MNHNY, CDR2 SVGAGI (reference sequence). The trim removed 5 bases at V and 6 bases at J, leaving 10 bases unmatched. CDR3 size: 14 residues. DNA of the CDR3: TGTGCCAGCAGTAAAGATGACAGGGTCCGCGAGCAGTACTTC. It codes for CASSKDDRVREQYF.

This clone was seen only a few times. This chain joins TRBV19 and TRBJ2-2, with 7 bases matching TRBD1. CDR3 size: 13 residues. Trimming at V came to 4 bases and at J to 6 bases, leaving 2 bases not matched to a gene. Germline assignment: CDR1 LNHDA and CDR2 SQIVND (reference sequence). In DNA form, the CDR3 reads TGTGCCAGTAGTACCACAGGGGCCGGGGAGCTGTTTTTT. As protein: CASSTTGAGELFF.

The V gene is TRBV11-2, the J gene TRBJ1-4; D not resolved. From germline, CDR1 is SGHAT and CDR2 FQNNGV. The CDR3 spans 15 residues. V was clipped by 1 base and J by 8 bases, with 14 bases between them. CDR3 amino acids: CASSLVMGRREKLFF. CDR3 in DNA: TGTGCCAGCAGCTTAGTAATGGGGAGACGGGAAAAACTGTTTTTT.

CDR3 amino acids: CASSIGRRFQETQYF. The CDR3 DNA sequence: TGTGCCAGTAGTATAGGTAGACGGTTCCAAGAGACCCAGTACTTC. The genes are TRBV19 and TRBJ2-5; D ambiguous. This CDR3 region has 15 residues. Per germline, CDR1 LNHDA and CDR2 SQIVND (reference sequence). Deletions cut 1 base from V and 1 base from J, with 10 bases between.

This sequence joins TRBV27 and TRBJ2-7, with 7 positions matching TRBD2. Germline V gene lookup returns CDR1 MNHEY and CDR2 SMNVEV (reference sequence). The CDR3 spans 14 residues. After removal of 6 bases from V and 6 bases from J, the junction contained 11 bases not matched to a gene. CDR3: CASRLRGPGGEQYF. DNA of the CDR3: TGTGCCAGCAGATTACGAGGGCCGGGGGGCGAGCAGTACTTC.